The text below deals with one T cell receptor (beta chain). What it binds is unknown. This specimen comes from a study of T cells after yellow fever vaccination. Study context: For low cell numbers, libraries were made with SMART-Seq v4 Ultra Low Input.

Overall study findings and caveats: Researchers cautioned that FACS-sorted repertoires could harbor abundant clonotypes contaminating from the bulk population.

Template-switching 5'RACE yielded the TCR cDNA; a universal primer site and UMIs were added in the process. Each CDR3 protein gets one entry after TCRdb re-called the 5' RACE reads with MiXCR. Of about 360,000 distinct CDR3 sequences listed, over 5% are singletons. The clonotype comes from a man under 40 who received the YFV17D yellow fever vaccine. Sample: PBMCs, taken 5 days after the yellow fever booster vaccination.

The DNA of the CDR3 is TGCAGCGTTGAAGGAGGGAACGTCTATAATGGCTACACCTTC. It specifies CSVEGGNVYNGYTF. V is TRBV29-1 and J is TRBJ1-2; D not certain. This CDR3 comprises 14 residues. Germline lookup yields CDR1 SQVTM and CDR2 ANQGSEA. With 1 base removed from V and 6 bases from J, the gap between germline ends came to 15 bases.